The sequence of this T cell receptor (beta chain) was determined in a study of cytotoxic CD8 clonotypes in ibrutinib-treated CLL. Study in general: IGHV unmutated under 18; relapsed/refractory about a dozen; treatment-naive roughly 15. The average sample held roughly 250,000 productive templates and 75,000 to 100,000 productive rearrangements.

Clones were read by immunoSEQ multiplex PCR, and TCRdb kept only the in-frame ones, dropping some. The sample has under 35,000 clones, roughly 69% seen once; the top ten hold about 54%. V dropped 3 bases and J dropped 4 bases, with 9 bases sitting between them. Per the germline V gene, CDR1 is SEHNR and CDR2 is FQNEAQ (reference sequence). The CDR3 length is 13 residues. The sample in question was PBMCs, obtained after 24 months of ibrutinib treatment. The chain carries TRBV7-9 and TRBJ2-5; D is ambiguous. The receptor was derived from a human donor with chronic lymphocytic leukemia. CDR3 region: CASSLGSRETQYF. CDR3 sequence (DNA): TGTGCCAGCAGCTTGGGATCGCGAGAGACCCAGTACTTC.